The T cell receptor (beta chain) under discussion was sequenced for a study of T cells in Graves' hyperthyroidism and ophthalmopathy. Study-level results: Researchers found most expanded thyroid clonotypes above 0.001 in blood as well.

There are many counts of this clonotype. Its antigen is not identified. Amplification yielded TCR beta CDR3 regions, with RNA transcripts as the source. The HTBI primer set was used in a first-round RT-PCR of the TCR CDR3. TCRdb fed the multiplex PCR reads into MiXCR, producing one record per CDR3 protein. Of 500,000 to 600,000 distinct CDR3 sequences in the sample, over 15% were seen once. This CDR3 contains 16 residues. CDR1 and CDR2 (germline): SNHLY, FYNNEI. Trimming took off 2 bases at V and 5 bases at J, with 18 bases between the two ends. Patients were excluded for uncontrolled infection, other autoimmune disease, pregnancy or lactation. Fresh peripheral blood, around 10 ml, yielded the PBMCs.

The receptor was isolated from a young woman with Graves' hyperthyroidism. The sequencing input was blood. The chain combines TRBV2 with TRBJ1-2, with D perhaps matching TRBD1 (6 bases). Here the CDR3 DNA reads TGTGCCAGCAGTGAATTACAGGGAGAAGGAGGGTATGGCTACACCTTC. This codes for CASSELQGEGGYGYTF.